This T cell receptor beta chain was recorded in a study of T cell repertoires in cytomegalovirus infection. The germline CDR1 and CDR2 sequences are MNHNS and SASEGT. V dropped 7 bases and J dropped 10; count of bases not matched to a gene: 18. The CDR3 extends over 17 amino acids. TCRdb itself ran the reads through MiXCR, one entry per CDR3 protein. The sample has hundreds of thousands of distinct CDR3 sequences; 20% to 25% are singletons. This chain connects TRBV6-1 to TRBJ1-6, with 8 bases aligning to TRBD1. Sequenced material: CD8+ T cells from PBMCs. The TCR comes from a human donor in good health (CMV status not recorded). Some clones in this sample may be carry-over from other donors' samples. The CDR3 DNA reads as TGTGCCAGCACCGAATGGGAGGCTCCCAGGGGGCAATCACCCCTCCACTTT. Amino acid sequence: CASTEWEAPRGQSPLHF.